This paragraph reports one T cell receptor beta chain. Its specificity is not known. Germline CDR1 SGHRS, CDR2 YFSETQ. V lost 4 bases to trimming and J lost 4 bases, with 12 bases between them. CDR3 length equals 14 residues. This sample stems from a study of T cell responses to AZD1222 COVID-19 vaccine. Profiled with immunoSEQ multiplex PCR; TCRdb holds only in-frame clones, not every one. The top ten clones hold about 9.1% of a sample with about 110,000 clones, around 92% of them seen once. General study points: At study baseline, merely a handful of AZD1222 recipients were seropositive. The CD4 TCRs associated with vaccination extended across spike and predominated at 160-218 and 743-854.

This material consisted of peripheral blood, taken 28 days after the second AZD1222 dose. This clonotype was sampled from an adult who received the AZD1222 COVID-19 vaccine. The V call is TRBV5-1, the J call TRBJ1-3; unclear D gene. CDR3 protein: CASSLDMGGNTIYF. CDR3 sequence (DNA): TGCGCCAGCAGCCTCGACATGGGAGGAAACACCATATATTTT.